The 27 T cell receptor beta chains below come from one sample, sequenced in a study of CD8 T cells in Susac syndrome. It was with random hexamers that about 0.45 to 1 ug RNA was reverse transcribed. TCRdb used MiXCR to reprocess the immunoSEQ multiplex PCR reads, holding one entry per CDR3 protein. The sample holds about 140,000 distinct CDR3 sequences, roughly 94% seen once. Material for sequencing was CD4+ T cells from PBMCs. These receptors were collected from a human donor in good health.

This sequence joins TRBV5-1 and TRBJ2-1; 9 positions agree with TRBD1. The trim removed 0 bases at V and 7 bases at J, leaving 5 bases unmatched. CDR1 is SGHRS, CDR2 YFSETQ, per germline. This CDR3 comprises 15 residues. This chain's CDR3 is CASSLGDRVKNEQFF. The CDR3 DNA is TGCGCCAGCAGCTTGGGGGACAGGGTAAAGAATGAGCAGTTCTTC.

The chain uses TRBV5-1 and TRBJ2-7; 7 nucleotides agree with TRBD2. The V gene's germline CDR1 is SGHRS and CDR2 YFSETQ. Unmatched junction bases numbered 7, after V lost 4 bases and J lost 0 bases. The CDR3 covers 15 residues. CDR3 residues: CASSLVAGSSYEQYF. CDR3 DNA sequence: TGCGCCAGCAGCCTGGTAGCGGGTAGCTCCTACGAGCAGTACTTC.

V is TRBV5-1 and J is TRBJ2-5, with D perhaps matching TRBD2 (5 bases). The CDR3 is 13 residues long. Trimming removed 4 bases from V and 5 bases from J, with 12 bases in between. Per the germline V gene, CDR1 is SGHRS and CDR2 is YFSETQ. CDR3 sequence: CASSEGSGETQYF. The CDR3 DNA is TGCGCCAGCAGCGAGGGTAGTGGTGAGACCCAGTACTTC.

The gene calls are TRBV6-5 and TRBJ2-7; D is possibly TRBD1 (6 bases). With 2 bases removed from V and 2 bases from J, the gap between germline ends came to 7 bases. CDR3 length: 13 amino acids. Germline loops: CDR1 MNHEY, CDR2 SVGAGI. CDR3 sequence reads: CASSYGGPYEQYF. The CDR3 DNA is TGTGCCAGCAGTTACGGGGGCCCCTACGAGCAGTACTTC.

The chain couples TRBV3-1 to TRBJ2-3; the D gene is possibly TRBD2 (6 bases). Germline values: CDR1 LGHDT, CDR2 YNNKEL (reference sequence). V lost 5 bases to trimming and J lost 2 bases, with 11 bases between them. There are 14 residues in the CDR3. Here the CDR3 reads CASSSRDFTDTQYF. The CDR3 bases are TGTGCCAGCAGCTCACGGGACTTCACAGATACGCAGTATTTT.

This chain uses TRBV18 with TRBJ2-6; no reliable D call. CDR3 length equals 16 residues. Trimming took off 6 bases at V and 0 bases at J, with 12 bases between the two ends. CDR1 and CDR2 from the germline V gene are KGHSH and LQKENI. The CDR3 nucleotides are TGTGCCAGCTCCCCCCTAATCCGCTCTGGGGCCAACGTCCTGACTTTC. Its protein is CASSPLIRSGANVLTF.

V usage is TRBV30 and J usage is TRBJ2-7; TRBD1 matches at 8 bases. The CDR3 sequence is 13 residues long. V dropped 5 bases and J dropped 8; count of bases not matched to a gene: 11. The germline gives CDR1 GTSNPN, CDR2 SVGIG (reference sequence). The CDR3 sequence is CAWRAPGQGKQYF. The CDR3 region has the DNA TGTGCCTGGCGTGCTCCCGGACAGGGTAAGCAGTACTTC. Supplemented by reference TRBV30 and TRBJ2-7, the full variable domain reads SQTIHQWPATLVQPVGSPLSLECTVEGTSNPNLYWYRQAAGRGLQLLFYSVGIGQISSEVPQNLSASRPQDRQFILSSKKLLLSDSGFYLCAWRAPGQGKQYFGPGTRLTVT.

The chain joins TRBV29-1 to TRBJ2-3, with D perhaps TRBD1 (6 bases). The CDR3 runs 13 residues. Germline CDR1 reads SQVTM; CDR2 reads ANQGSEA. Trimming removed 7 bases at V and 1 base at J, with 12 bases between. DNA for the CDR3: TGCAGCGCTCGGACAGCGGGCACAGATACGCAGTATTTT. Amino acid sequence: CSARTAGTDTQYF.

V and J are TRBV10-3 and TRBJ2-7; D is unresolved. Germline V CDR1 and CDR2: ENHRY, SYGVKD. The CDR3 is 11 amino acids. The V and J ends lost 7 bases and 3 bases respectively, with 7 bases between them. CDR3 bases: TGTGCCATCACCGCAGTCTACGAGCAGTACTTC. It yields the protein CAITAVYEQYF.

The V call is TRBV7-9, the J call TRBJ2-7; D is possibly TRBD1 or TRBD2 (6 bases each). V lost 5 bases to trimming and J lost 0 bases, with 17 bases between them. Germline V gives CDR1 SEHNR, CDR2 FQNEAQ (reference sequence). CDR3 length equals 16 residues. The DNA of the CDR3 is TGTGCCAGCAGCGTCTCATGGGGGGCGTACTCCTACGAGCAGTACTTC. Protein sequence: CASSVSWGAYSYEQYF.

The V gene is TRBV7-9, the J gene TRBJ1-1; D is unresolved. This CDR3 spans 15 amino acids. Trimming took 6 bases from V and 0 from J, leaving 14 bases between them. Germline CDR1 reads SEHNR; CDR2 reads FQNEAQ (reference sequence). This CDR3 is CASSFASGLNTEAFF. The DNA for the CDR3 is TGTGCCAGCAGTTTCGCGTCGGGGTTGAACACTGAAGCTTTCTTT.

This clonotype appeared once. The chain couples TRBV20-1 to TRBJ1-1, with 12 bases lining up with TRBD1. There are 14 residues in the CDR3. V lost 3 bases to trimming and J lost 4 bases; unmatched junction nucleotides: 3. Germline V gene data show CDR1 as DFQATT and CDR2 as SNEGSKA (reference sequence). The CDR3 DNA is TGCAGTGCTAGGGGGGGACAGGGGGCCACTGAAGCTTTCTTT. This gives the protein CSARGGQGATEAFF.

V and J are TRBV20-1 and TRBJ2-1, with D perhaps TRBD1 or TRBD2 (5 bases each). Germline values: CDR1 DFQATT, CDR2 SNEGSKA (reference sequence). The CDR3 runs 13 residues. The V gene lost 2 bases and the J gene lost 16 bases, with 21 bases spanning the gap. The CDR3 reads CSARSLRDGLPFF. The DNA of the CDR3 is TGCAGTGCTAGATCCCTTAGGGACGGATTGCCATTCTTC.

The V gene is TRBV5-1, the J gene TRBJ2-1; D is ambiguous. Per germline, CDR1 SGHRS and CDR2 YFSETQ. V was shortened by 0 bases and J by 6 bases, with 13 bases between the two germline ends. This CDR3 comprises 15 residues. The CDR3 protein is CASSLASGHFNEQFF. The CDR3 DNA is TGCGCCAGCAGCTTGGCGTCTGGCCATTTCAATGAGCAGTTCTTC.

V is TRBV20-1 and J is TRBJ2-2, with D tentatively TRBD1 (5 bases). Germline CDR1 DFQATT, CDR2 SNEGSKA (reference sequence). The CDR3 is made up of 15 amino acids. Trimming left V 3 bases short and J 0 bases short, with 11 bases between. The CDR3 loop reads CSASQGKANTGELFF. The CDR3 bases are TGCAGTGCTAGCCAGGGCAAGGCGAACACCGGGGAGCTGTTTTTT.

The rearrangement uses TRBV6-5 and TRBJ2-7, with 7 bases identical to TRBD2. Germline V gene data show CDR1 as MNHEY and CDR2 as SVGAGI. The CDR3 totals 14 residues. The V segment lost 8 bases and the J segment 6 bases; nucleotides outside the gene matches: 13. CDR3 bases: TGTGCCAGCGGCGCGGGAGCCTTCGCGGGCGAGCAGTACTTC. Residues: CASGAGAFAGEQYF.

V gene TRBV10-3 combines with J gene TRBJ2-2; perhaps TRBD2 as D (6 bases). Germline V CDR1 and CDR2: ENHRY, SYGVKD. This CDR3 region has 15 residues. The germline V and J ends were trimmed by 3 bases and 3 bases, with 11 bases remaining between them. CDR3 nucleotides: TGTGCCATCAGTGAATTGGGAGGTCACACCGGGGAGCTGTTTTTT. Amino acids: CAISELGGHTGELFF.

The rearrangement links TRBV27 to TRBJ2-1; 10 bases match TRBD2. Germline assignment: CDR1 MNHEY and CDR2 SMNVEV (reference sequence). CDR3 length: 14 residues. J lost 5 bases, V lost 4 bases, and 2 bases had no gene match. The CDR3 spells CASSWGLANNEQFF. Here the CDR3 DNA reads TGTGCCAGCAGTTGGGGACTAGCGAACAATGAGCAGTTCTTC.

The chain combines TRBV19 with TRBJ1-1, with D possibly being TRBD1 (5 bases). This CDR3 spans 14 amino acids. Germline lookup yields CDR1 LNHDA and CDR2 SQIVND (reference sequence). V gave up 5 bases and J gave up 12 bases, with 22 bases separating them. CDR3 bases: TGTGCCAGTAGTCCCCAAAGCAGTGGGGCAGCGACTTTCTTT. Its translation is CASSPQSSGAATFF.

The gene calls are TRBV9 and TRBJ2-3; 7 bases are a match to TRBD2. The trim removed 0 bases at V and 6 bases at J, leaving 7 bases unmatched. The germline gives CDR1 SGDLS, CDR2 YYNGEE. This CDR3 is 15 amino acids long. CDR3 sequence (DNA): TGTGCCAGCAGCGTAGCTACGGGACTATTCGATACGCAGTATTTT. Protein: CASSVATGLFDTQYF.

This chain joins TRBV12-3 or TRBV12-4 and TRBJ2-1; perhaps TRBD2 as D (6 bases). The germline V and J ends were trimmed by 5 bases and 14 bases, with 19 bases remaining between them. The CDR3 length is 13 residues. CDR3 sequence reads: CASSLPPGVTKFF. CDR3 sequence (DNA): TGTGCCAGCAGTCTACCCCCGGGGGTCACCAAGTTCTTC.

The chain employs TRBV11-2 and TRBJ2-3; TRBD1 is a possible D gene (6 bases). Germline CDR1 reads SGHAT; CDR2 reads FQNNGV. V was shortened by 4 bases and J by 1 base, with 15 bases between the two germline ends. The CDR3 contains 16 residues. The CDR3 here is CASSSTPRGGTDTQYF. As DNA, the CDR3 is TGTGCCAGCAGCTCCACCCCCAGGGGAGGCACAGATACGCAGTATTTT.

The chain's CDR3 is CATSKPGGETEAFF. In DNA form, the CDR3 reads TGTGCCACCAGCAAACCCGGGGGCGAAACTGAAGCTTTCTTT. The V and J genes are TRBV15 and TRBJ1-1; D may be TRBD1 (6 bases). This CDR3 has 14 residues. Germline lookup yields CDR1 LNHNV and CDR2 YYDKDF (reference sequence). Between the trimmed V and J ends, which lost 4 bases and 5 bases, there was a span of 14 bases.

V usage is TRBV3-1 and J usage is TRBJ1-2; tentatively, D is TRBD1 (6 bases). Germline CDR1 reads LGHDT; CDR2 reads YNNKEL (reference sequence). The CDR3 covers 13 residues. Trimming left V 5 bases short and J 5 bases short, with 12 bases between. CDR3 in amino acids: CASSFGTIYGYTF. The CDR3 coding sequence is TGTGCCAGCAGCTTTGGGACAATTTATGGCTACACCTTC.

J is TRBJ2-1 and V is TRBV5-1; maybe TRBD1 (5 bases). CDR1 and CDR2 from the germline V gene are SGHRS and YFSETQ. CDR3 size: 15 residues. V shed 0 bases and J shed 6 bases, with 13 bases lying between them. The CDR3 DNA sequence: TGCGCCAGCAGCTTGGGGCAGGGCGACACCAATGAGCAGTTCTTC. This codes for CASSLGQGDTNEQFF.

The V and J genes are TRBV2 and TRBJ1-1; TRBD1 might be the D (5 bases). Deletions cut 7 bases from V and 4 bases from J, with 10 bases between. The germline CDR1 and CDR2 sequences are SNHLY and FYNNEI. The CDR3 consists of 12 residues. CDR3 DNA: TGTGCCAGCACCCCGGGGGGCACTGAAGCTTTCTTT. It is translated as CASTPGGTEAFF.

The J gene is TRBJ2-7, the V gene TRBV7-9; no clear D. CDR3 length: 12 amino acids. The V end was cut by 3 bases, the J end by 2 bases, with 5 bases between. Germline loops: CDR1 SEHNR, CDR2 FQNEAQ (reference sequence). CDR3: CASSFVTYEQYF. CDR3 DNA: TGTGCCAGCAGCTTTGTCACCTACGAGCAGTACTTC.